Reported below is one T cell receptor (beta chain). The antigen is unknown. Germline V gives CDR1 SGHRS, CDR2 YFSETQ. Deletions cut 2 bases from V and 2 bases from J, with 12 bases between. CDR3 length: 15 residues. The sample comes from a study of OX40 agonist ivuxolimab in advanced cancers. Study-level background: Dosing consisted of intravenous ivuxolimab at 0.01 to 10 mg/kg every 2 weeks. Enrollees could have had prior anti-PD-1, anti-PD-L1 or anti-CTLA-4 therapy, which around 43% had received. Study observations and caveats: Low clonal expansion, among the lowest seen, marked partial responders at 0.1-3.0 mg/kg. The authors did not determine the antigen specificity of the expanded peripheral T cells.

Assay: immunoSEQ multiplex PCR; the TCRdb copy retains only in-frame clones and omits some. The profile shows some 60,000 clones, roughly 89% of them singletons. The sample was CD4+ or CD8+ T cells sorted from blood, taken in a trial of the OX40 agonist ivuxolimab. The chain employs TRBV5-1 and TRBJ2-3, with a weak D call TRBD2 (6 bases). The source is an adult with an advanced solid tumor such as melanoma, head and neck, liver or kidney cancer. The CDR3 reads CASSFVGGPTDTQYF. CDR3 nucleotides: TGCGCCAGCAGCTTTGTGGGAGGTCCCACAGATACGCAGTATTTT. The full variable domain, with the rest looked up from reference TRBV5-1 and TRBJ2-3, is KAGVTQTPRYLIKTRGQQVTLSCSPISGHRSVSWYQQTPGQGLQFLFEYFSETQRNKGNFPGRFSGRQFSNSRSEMNVSTLELGDSALYLCASSFVGGPTDTQYFGPGTRLTVL.